The clone carrying this TCR beta chain was seen a handful of times. As yet, its antigen is unknown. The data originate from a study of CD8+CD57+ T cells in acquired aplastic anemia. Overall study: Sorting CD4+ and CD8+ cells gave DNA averaging approximately 2.9 ug.

Sequencing involved patients with CD8+CD57+ cell expansion previously shown by flow cytometry. Patients were treatment-naive when blood was sampled. Both TCR beta VDJ combination and CDR3 sequence profiling were carried out. Genomic DNA was the template for this profiling. TCRdb used MiXCR to reprocess the reads, holding one entry per CDR3 protein. The sample holds approximately 160,000 distinct CDR3 sequences, approximately 51% seen once. General study results and limits: Sharing between patients and controls was observed for 25 to 30 CD8+ CDR3 sequences. In CD8+ cells, Simpson's diversity showed no significant difference between patients and controls.

The sequencing input was sorted CD4+, CD8+, or CD8+CD57+ T cells (not recorded which) from PBMCs. The clonotype comes from a human donor with aplastic anemia.

The chain's CDR3 is CASSSQRGNQPQHF. CDR3 nucleotide sequence: TGTGCCAGTAGTTCCCAACGGGGCAATCAGCCCCAGCATTTT. The rearrangement joins TRBV19 to TRBJ1-5; D remains ambiguous. V dropped 5 bases and J dropped 2 bases, with 10 bases sitting between them. Germline V gives CDR1 LNHDA, CDR2 SQIVND (reference sequence). CDR3 length: 14 amino acids.